This T cell receptor beta chain was captured in a study of beta chain features in type 1 diabetes (dated by TCRdb to 2016 to 2019). In terms of the full investigation: Patients and healthy donors did not differ in mean age, gender distribution, total cell number or subset yield. Whereas all 30 or so donors provided naive and central memory subsets, regulatory and stem cell-like memory subsets were isolated from just 8 patients and about 8 healthy donors. In the study, recently diagnosed type 1 diabetes patients and matched healthy donors were compared on the TCRB repertoires of their sorted circulating CD4+ T cell subsets. A total of approximately 100,000,000 sorted cells were examined across all samples, and the number of cells per subset was strongly correlated with RNA yield.

Beyond this particular receptor, the publication reports: Because cDNA rather than genomic DNA was sequenced, highly expressing activated cells could have been over-represented, although no difference in activation and CD3 levels was found between groups. Patients with type 1 diabetes made fewer insertions and deleted more nucleotides at VDJ recombination sites, implying thymic rearrangement abnormalities. PCR might favor shorter templates, but patient and control samples were amplified and corrected together, so any skew would affect both groups equally. Type 1 diabetes patients showed a moderate but significant shortening of TCRB CDR3 length in all four CD4+ subsets. Naive, central memory and regulatory TCRB repertoires appeared more similar among patients than among healthy donors. Because small numbers of individuals were included in the HLA sub-analyses, any influence of HLA type on TCRB rearrangement was left unresolved.

The High Capacity cDNA Reverse Transcription Kit was used to reverse transcribe all of the isolated RNA, meaning that expressed TCRB transcripts were what got sequenced. Deep immunoSEQ sequencing was performed on naive, central memory and regulatory T cell samples, with an average of around 3.5 million total reads per sample. After sorted cells were lysed in RLT buffer, RNA was extracted with DNase-treated RNeasy Micro or Mini kits, with the choice depending on cell number. To prevent cross-contamination, each cell subset was processed individually, whereas patient and healthy donor samples were processed jointly. Using the immunoSEQ multiplex PCR, TCRB sequences were amplified from cDNA into 87-bp fragments spanning the CDR3 region. Sequencing of the amplicons was performed on the Illumina HiSeq platform. In the original analysis: PCR bias was corrected computationally using synthetic template baselines, and reads within Hamming distance 2 were collapsed, with unmergeable singletons discarded. Reads were aligned against IMGT so that V, D and J genes, CDR3 length and insertions or deletions at six rearrangement sites could be assigned. Within each subset, clonotype counts were normalized to the number of sorted cells before true diversity and Gini coefficients were calculated with the tcR R package. The overlap coefficient, calculated on TCRB nucleotide sequences, was used to quantify repertoire sharing. Out-of-frame TCRB sequences from naive cells were analyzed to stand in for the pre-selection repertoire. TCRdb retrieved this table from immuneACCESS and kept in-frame rearrangements only. Not all clones are present; in checked studies, unresolved V genes account for under half, and no reason is known for the remainder. V, J and clone size are those of that table, while D and trimming were read from the DNA. This sample has roughly 370,000 clones in its table, and over 11% of those were observed once. Of the sample, under 0.04% falls within the top ten clones.

A single peripheral blood draw of approximately 100 mL on average was collected from each donor into heparinised tubes. Naive, central memory, regulatory and stem cell-like memory CD4+ T cells were sorted on a BD FACSAria II using a panel including CD45RO, CCR7, CD25, CD127, CD95 and CD27. A purity above 95% was achieved for all sorted populations. Right away, PBMCs were isolated by Lymphoprep density gradient centrifugation and were stained directly, with no culture step. So that batch effects would be minimized, each experiment stained and sorted samples in pairs, pairing one healthy donor with one patient. In regard to this clone: Its antigen is unknown. No much larger clone is present one base from it, and per-base qualities are unavailable.

Sequences SGHTA (CDR1) and FQGTGA (CDR2) are obtained from the germline V gene. Taken from cysteine to valine, the CDR3 has 11 residues. Of all the DNA, just the CDR3 is kept, 33 bases in frame from base 1. V loses 5 bases, J loses 7 bases, and the germline ends lie 9 bases apart. Material for sequencing was naive CD4+ T cells from blood. The sample's cell subset or site label, in plain terms: true naive CD4+ T cells. This sequence was found in a man aged 25 to 40 in good health. The rearrangement combines TRBV7-3 with TRBJ2-7; the D gene is perhaps TRBD2, on 5 matching bases. The CDR3 region: CASSVRLEQYV. Here is the DNA: TGTGCCAGCAGCGTCAGACTAGAGCAGTACGTC.